What follows are 24 T cell receptor beta chains derived from one specimen sequenced in a study of blood T cells in healthy people across ages. The second PCR ran about 6 to 11 cycles with a sample-barcoded 5' primer and J-beta primers. TCRdb re-analysed the 5' RACE reads in MiXCR, keeping a single row per CDR3 protein. The table lists hundreds of thousands of distinct CDR3 sequences, about 30% of them singletons. Sequences were obtained from blood. The receptors stem from a woman of 80 years or more in good health.

This clonotype has at least ten counts. This rearrangement joins TRBV4-2 to TRBJ2-1; 10 bases agree with TRBD1. Looked up from germline, CDR1 is LGHNA and CDR2 is YNFKEQ. Losses at the gene ends were 3 bases for V and 8 bases for J; bases not matched to a gene: 7. The CDR3 totals 15 residues. CDR3 amino acids: CASSHGQGDEHEQFF. The CDR3, as DNA: TGTGCCAGCAGCCATGGACAGGGGGATGAGCATGAGCAGTTCTTC.

Ten or more counts support this clonotype. CDR3 loop: CASSDPGQGGNGYTF. Written as DNA, the CDR3 is TGCGCCAGCAGCGACCCCGGACAGGGAGGGAATGGCTACACCTTC. The V gene is TRBV5-1, the J gene TRBJ1-2; 8 nucleotides line up with TRBD1. Germline trimming cut 4 bases from V and 6 bases from J; bases unmatched to any gene: 11. CDR3 length: 15 amino acids. Germline CDR1 and CDR2: SGHRS and YFSETQ.

Regarding this clonotype: Just one base apart from a much larger clone, this may be a read error. V usage is TRBV5-1 and J usage is TRBJ1-2, with TRBD1 identical over 8 bases. V dropped 3 bases and J dropped 6; count of bases not matched to a gene: 7. Germline CDR1 and CDR2: SGHRS and YFSETQ. This CDR3 spans 14 amino acids. CDR3 nucleotides: TGCGCCAGCAGCTGGACAGGGCCCGACCATGGCTACACCTTC. Protein product: CASSWTGPDHGYTF.

Of note for this clonotype: A much larger clonotype is one base distant, so this may be a read error. The V gene is TRBV9, the J gene TRBJ1-1; perhaps TRBD1 as D (5 bases). Deletions cut 3 bases from V and 6 bases from J, with 18 bases between. Germline assignment: CDR1 SGDLS and CDR2 YYNGEE. This CDR3 is 15 amino acids long. This chain's CDR3 is CASSAGVRDVAEAFF. CDR3 DNA sequence: TGTGCCAGCAGCGCAGGTGTCAGGGATGTCGCTGAAGCTTTCTTT.

This clonotype was counted many times. The V call is TRBV7-8, the J call TRBJ1-1; 7 nucleotides align to TRBD1. With 2 bases clipped from V and 5 bases from J, the junction kept 8 bases outside the gene matches. Germline CDR1 is SGHVS and CDR2 is FQNEAQ. This CDR3 region has 15 residues. The CDR3 here is CASSLKEGARTEAFF. CDR3 bases: TGTGCCAGCAGCTTAAAGGAGGGGGCAAGGACTGAAGCTTTCTTT.

This clonotype came up many times. V gene TRBV5-1 combines with J gene TRBJ1-2; tentatively, D is TRBD1 (6 bases). The CDR3 totals 15 residues. V shed 0 bases and J shed 6 bases, with 15 bases lying between them. Germline lookup yields CDR1 SGHRS and CDR2 YFSETQ. The DNA of the CDR3 is TGCGCCAGCAGCTTGGATGCGAGGGGGTCGGATGGCTACACCTTC. Its protein is CASSLDARGSDGYTF.

A note on this clonotype: At one of its ends the junction is not consistent with the germline gene, which may arise from a read error. This chain connects TRBV12-3 or TRBV12-4 to TRBJ1-4; 7 positions match TRBD1. The CDR3 spans 14 residues. For the CDR3, the DNA is TGTGCCAGCAGTCGCAGGGGGACTAATGAAAAACGGTTTTTT. It specifies CASSRRGTNEKRFF.

About this clonotype: Compared with germline, one end of the junction differs, possibly owing to a read error. The chain joins TRBV7-7 to TRBJ2-1, with 7 bases aligning to TRBD1. The CDR3 is made up of 13 amino acids. The germline V gene encodes CDR1 SSHAT and CDR2 FNYEAQ (reference sequence). DNA of the CDR3: TGTGCTAGCAGCTTAGGGGGACAGAATGGGCAGTTCTTC. Protein: CASSLGGQNGQFF.

This clonotype was counted a few times. The rearrangement uses TRBV7-9 and TRBJ2-1, with 7 bases that match TRBD1. The DNA end favors TRBJ2-7, so the J call may be wrong. This CDR3 region has 18 residues. Per germline, CDR1 SEHNR and CDR2 FQNEAQ (reference sequence). In DNA, the CDR3 is TGTGCCAGCAGCCAGCAGCGAGGGGGCGCTCCCCAATACAATGAGCAGTACTTC. This codes for CASSQQRGGAPQYNEQYF.

This clonotype was observed at least ten times. This chain uses TRBV3-1 with TRBJ2-7, with D tentatively TRBD1 (6 bases). The CDR3 is 15 residues long. Germline V lookup: CDR1 LGHDT, CDR2 YNNKEL (reference sequence). V was shortened by 4 bases and J by 2 bases, with 15 bases between the two germline ends. The CDR3: CASSPRRTATYEQYF. DNA for the CDR3: TGTGCCAGCAGCCCCCGACGGACAGCAACCTACGAGCAGTACTTC.

This clonotype was picked up a small number of times. A much more abundant neighbour one base away suggests this may be a read error. The V and J genes are TRBV3-1 and TRBJ2-3; D possibly uses TRBD1 or TRBD2 (6 bases each). From germline, CDR1 is LGHDT and CDR2 YNNKEL (reference sequence). The CDR3 is made up of 16 amino acids. DNA for the CDR3: TGTGCCAGCAGCCAAGATCTCGGGGGCTACACAAATACGCAGTATTTT. As protein: CASSQDLGGYTNTQYF.

With respect to this clonotype: Since a much larger clone is just one base distant, this may be a read error. The chain employs TRBV20-1 and TRBJ2-5; D is perhaps TRBD2 (6 bases). Trimming stripped 1 base from V and 5 bases from J, with 14 bases between. Germline V gene lookup returns CDR1 DFQATT and CDR2 SNEGSKA (reference sequence). The CDR3 covers 14 residues. The CDR3 region is CSARGAGRAETQYF. In DNA, the CDR3 is TGCAGTGCTAGAGGGGCGGGGCGAGCGGAGACCCAGTACTTC.

This clonotype occurred a few times. The chain couples TRBV5-5 to TRBJ2-6; TRBD1 matches at 7 bases. CDR1 SGHKS and CDR2 YYEKEE come from the germline V gene (reference sequence). J gave up 0 bases and V 4 bases, and 13 bases lay outside the gene matches. The CDR3 totals 19 residues. CDR3 protein: CASSRHVGTASSGANVLTF. CDR3 coding DNA: TGTGCCAGCAGCCGGCATGTCGGGACAGCGAGCTCTGGGGCCAACGTCCTGACTTTC.

The sample holds a few counts of this clonotype. A read error may be the cause here, since a much bigger clone is one base away. The V call is TRBV5-1, the J call TRBJ2-1; 9 bases are a match to TRBD1. Germline CDR1 and CDR2: SGHRS and YFSETQ. The CDR3 is made up of 16 amino acids. J gave up 7 bases and V 4 bases, and 12 bases lay outside the gene matches. The CDR3 reads CASSPQGASGGNEQFF. The DNA of the CDR3 is TGCGCCAGCAGCCCACAGGGGGCATCGGGGGGTAATGAGCAGTTCTTC.

This clonotype was detected many times. The rearrangement uses TRBV11-2 and TRBJ2-7, with D hard to call. Trimming cost V 5 bases and J 12 bases, with 14 bases left between them. This CDR3 has 11 amino acids. Germline CDR1 and CDR2: SGHAT and FQNNGV. Here the CDR3 DNA reads TGTGCCAGCAGCGCCGAAAGCACAACGTACTTC. Translation gives CASSAESTTYF.

The rearrangement joins TRBV20-1 to TRBJ1-2; 7 positions match TRBD1. Germline CDR1 reads DFQATT; CDR2 reads SNEGSKA (reference sequence). This CDR3 region has 14 residues. The junction had 8 bases not matched to a gene; V was cut back by 4 bases and J by 3 bases. CDR3 nucleotides: TGCAGTGCTATACAGGGGATCTCCCACTATGGCTACACCTTC. It is translated as CSAIQGISHYGYTF.

This clonotype was seen ten or more times. The chain's CDR3 is CASSLGHSRSTDTQYF. Here the CDR3 DNA reads TGTGCCAGCAGCTTGGGGCACTCTAGGAGCACAGATACGCAGTATTTT. The genes are TRBV5-6 and TRBJ2-3; D is ambiguous. The CDR3 is 16 amino acids. Germline assignment: CDR1 SGHDT and CDR2 YYEEEE. V was shortened by 0 bases and J by 0 bases, with 11 bases between the two germline ends.

This clonotype has a count of ten or more. The CDR3 protein is CATSGVSRAPEQYF. For the CDR3, the DNA is TGTGCCACCAGCGGAGTTAGCCGGGCTCCCGAGCAGTACTTC. This rearrangement joins TRBV15 to TRBJ2-7; no reliable D call. The V gene lost 5 bases and the J gene lost 6 bases, with 17 bases spanning the gap. The CDR3 is 14 amino acids. Germline V gene lookup returns CDR1 LNHNV and CDR2 YYDKDF (reference sequence).

This clonotype has at least ten counts. The V gene is TRBV12-3 or TRBV12-4, the J gene TRBJ1-1, with D possibly being TRBD1 (6 bases). The V end lost 4 bases, the J end lost 1 base, and 22 bases lay between the germline ends. This CDR3 comprises 18 residues. CDR3 bases: TGTGCCAGCAGTTCCCCCTACAGGGCGGGGGGTCGGAACACTGAAGCTTTCTTT. Its protein is CASSSPYRAGGRNTEAFF.

This clonotype has only one observation. The chain has TRBV7-3 and TRBJ2-1, with 16 bases matching TRBD2. After removal of 5 bases from V and 1 base from J, the junction contained 2 bases not matched to a gene. Germline V gene lookup returns CDR1 SGHTA and CDR2 FQGTGA. This CDR3 has 17 amino acids. The CDR3 DNA sequence: TGTGCCAGCAGCCCGGGACTAGCGGGGGGGTCCTACAATGAGCAGTTCTTC. Translating gives CASSPGLAGGSYNEQFF.

Ten or more counts support this clonotype. The chain is built from TRBV4-2 and TRBJ1-2; D might be TRBD1 (5 bases). CDR1 is LGHNA and CDR2 is YNFKEQ in the germline V gene. Trimming removed 4 bases at V and 8 bases at J, with 23 bases between. There are 16 residues in the CDR3. The CDR3 spells CASSPGRDRGVSGYTF. CDR3 in DNA: TGTGCCAGCAGCCCAGGGCGGGATAGGGGAGTGAGCGGCTACACCTTC.

The table lists this clonotype with many counts. This chain uses TRBV6-1 with TRBJ1-2; 8 positions agree with TRBD1. Per the germline V gene, CDR1 is MNHNS and CDR2 is SASEGT. This CDR3 is 15 amino acids long. J gave up 6 bases and V 5 bases, and 11 bases lay outside the gene matches. CDR3 coding DNA: TGTGCCAGCAGTTTCCAAGGACAGGGCCCTAATGGCTACACCTTC. It specifies CASSFQGQGPNGYTF.

The chain has TRBV27 and TRBJ2-1, with no clear D. The CDR3 length is 15 residues. Between the trimmed V and J ends, which lost 3 bases and 6 bases, there was a span of 15 bases. Germline assignment: CDR1 MNHEY and CDR2 SMNVEV (reference sequence). Here the CDR3 DNA reads TGTGCCAGCAGTTTTGGTGACGCCGGAGTCAATGAGCAGTTCTTC. Translation: CASSFGDAGVNEQFF.

The chain uses TRBV5-5 and TRBJ2-1; unclear D gene. Germline values: CDR1 SGHKS, CDR2 YYEKEE (reference sequence). CDR3 size: 14 residues. V lost 2 bases, J lost 5 bases, and 11 bases lay in between. The CDR3: CASSLLSRDNEQFF. The CDR3 DNA follows: TGTGCCAGCAGCTTACTAAGTCGTGACAATGAGCAGTTCTTC. The full variable domain, its missing parts supplied by reference TRBV5-5 and TRBJ2-1, is DAGVTQSPTHLIKTRGQQVTLRCSPISGHKSVSWYQQVLGQGPQFIFQYYEKEERGRGNFPDRFSARQFPNYSSELNVNALLLGDSALYLCASSLLSRDNEQFFGPGTRLTVL.